The TCR beta chain described here comes from a study of cytomegalovirus exposure and HLA in healthy donors. Whole-study findings and limits: The investigators catalogued 150 to 200 TCR beta chains as cytomegalovirus-associated. Further analysis was carried out later, and it showed several of the most significant clusters appearing linked to common viral pathogens. The classifier was said to identify cytomegalovirus status with high specificity and sensitivity.

This PCR relied on a set of 60 Vbeta primers and 13 Jbeta primers. TCRdb's copy holds only in-frame clones and misses some; the assay was immunoSEQ multiplex PCR. The table shows just under 250,000 clones, with about 81% occurring only once. Note on this clone: Its antigen is as yet unknown.

Donors sampled were nominally healthy, though unrecorded immune exposures were likely. This CDR3 comprises 14 residues. Germline V gene data show CDR1 as SGHRS and CDR2 as YFSETQ. V was pared by 2 bases and J by 4 bases, with 5 bases of the junction left unmatched. Sequencing used PBMCs. V and J are TRBV5-1 and TRBJ1-2, with 7 nucleotides matching TRBD1. The clonotype originates from a woman between 40 and 50 years old in good health and CMV-seropositive. The CDR3 nucleotides read TGCGCCAGCAGCTTCTTACAGGGGATCTATGGCTACACCTTC. Its translation is CASSFLQGIYGYTF.